A selection of T cell receptor beta chains follows, all from one sample in a study of blood T cell repertoires in COVID-19. The protocol was immunoSEQ multiplex PCR, while the TCRdb copy is restricted to in-frame clones and leaves out a portion. The sample contains almost 50,000 clones, roughly 85% of which appear only once. Sample: peripheral blood. Every receptor here comes from a man between 65 and 85 years old with acute or convalescent COVID-19. Both conserved end residues are part of each CDR3. A D gene is named only where the DNA matches it firmly. Clone size is stated in some rows and not others, as once, few, many or a class when expanded.

d_call j_call v_call clone_size cdr3_aa cdr3_nt
NA TRBJ1-2 TRBV6-1 NA CASSETPWTDYGYTF TGTGCCAGCAGTGAAACCCCATGGACAGATTATGGCTACACCTTC
NA TRBJ2-7 TRBV3-1/TRBV3-2 once CASSQVLMYEQYF TGTGCCAGCAGCCAAGTACTCATGTACGAGCAGTACTTC
NA TRBJ1-1 TRBV4-1 NA CASSQLTRGGTEAFF TGCGCCAGCAGCCAACTTACTAGGGGGGGCACTGAAGCTTTCTTT
TRBD2 TRBJ2-7 TRBV10-3 NA CAIRRELASSEQYF TGTGCCATCAGGCGGGAGCTAGCGTCTTCCGAGCAGTACTTC
TRBD2 TRBJ2-4 TRBV3-1/TRBV3-2 NA CASSQERGAKNIQYF TGTGCCAGCAGCCAAGAGCGGGGGGCCAAAAACATTCAGTACTTC
TRBD1 TRBJ1-2 TRBV6-5 few CASSGQGGAHGYTF TGTGCCAGCAGCGGACAGGGGGGGGCTCATGGCTACACCTTC
NA TRBJ1-1 TRBV29-1 once CSVASALNTEAFF TGCAGCGTTGCTTCAGCACTAAACACTGAAGCTTTCTTT
TRBD1 TRBJ1-2 TRBV28 few CASSPQGGIYGYTF TGTGCCAGCAGTCCCCAGGGGGGTATATATGGCTACACCTTC
NA TRBJ2-7 TRBV19 NA CGEVEQYF TGTGGGGAGGTCGAGCAGTACTTC
TRBD1 TRBJ1-2 TRBV19 NA CASILNRDRGFGYTF TGTGCCAGTATCCTGAACCGGGACAGGGGGTTTGGCTACACCTTC
NA TRBJ1-1 TRBV10-3 NA CAISETNPLEAFF TGTGCCATCAGTGAGACAAATCCCCTTGAAGCTTTCTTT
TRBD2 TRBJ2-2 TRBV5-4 NA CASSSLGRGGELFF TGTGCCAGCAGCTCCCTTGGGAGGGGAGGGGAGCTGTTTTTT
TRBD2 TRBJ2-1 TRBV30 few CAWVAGEVYNEQFF TGTGCCTGGGTAGCGGGAGAAGTCTACAATGAGCAGTTCTTC
NA TRBJ1-2 TRBV12-3/TRBV12-4 NA CASSSFRGGYTF TGTGCCAGCAGTTCTTTCCGGGGGGGCTACACCTTC
NA TRBJ2-7 TRBV7-8 NA CASSNRLVGSYEQYF TGTGCCAGCAGCAACCGGCTAGTTGGTTCCTACGAGCAGTACTTC
NA TRBJ2-3 TRBV29-1 NA CSVVGRGTDTQYF TGCAGCGTTGTGGGCAGGGGAACAGATACGCAGTATTTT
TRBD1 TRBJ1-5 TRBV10-2 NA CASRGTGRGNQPQHF TGCGCCAGCAGGGGGACAGGGCGGGGCAATCAGCCCCAGCATTTT
TRBD1 TRBJ2-6 TRBV9 once CASSISTGMESGANVLTF TGTGCCAGCAGCATATCGACAGGGATGGAGTCTGGGGCCAACGTCCTGACTTTC